A single sample gave rise to the 8 T cell receptor beta chains below, sequenced in a study of molecular identifiers for immune sequencing clone quantification. TCRdb fed the PCR reads into MiXCR, producing one record per CDR3 protein. Among around 470,000 distinct CDR3 sequences, 20% to 25% were seen once, and the ten largest hold about 0.8%. The specimen sequenced was naive CD8+ T cells from blood, with Jurkat cell RNA spiked in. Noted subset: FACS-sorted CD8+CD4-CCR7+CD45RA+ naive T cells. These receptors were taken from a human donor in good health. Some libraries in this study had Jurkat cell RNA spiked in.

The gene calls are TRBV12-3 or TRBV12-4 and TRBJ2-2; 9 positions agree with TRBD1. V dropped 5 bases and J dropped 4; count of bases not matched to a gene: 8. The CDR3 is 16 residues long. The CDR3 loop reads CASSTNRGLGTGELFF. CDR3 in DNA: TGTGCCAGCAGTACAAACAGGGGGCTAGGCACCGGGGAGCTGTTTTTT.

As for this clonotype: The conserved final phenylalanine or tryptophan is absent from the CDR3, which likely points to a read error. The chain has TRBV4-3 and TRBJ1-2; no clear D gene. The CDR3 consists of 15 residues. Germline CDR1 LGHNA, CDR2 YSLEER. The V and J ends lost 0 bases and 1 base respectively, with 9 bases between them. The CDR3 DNA follows: TGCGCCAGCAGCCAAGAGTACTCAGTTAACTATGGCTACACCTCC. It translates to CASSQEYSVNYGYTS.

This clonotype was observed a few times. This chain connects TRBV20-1 to TRBJ2-7; no definite D call. Germline-derived CDR1 and CDR2 are DFQATT and SNEGSKA (reference sequence). The V end was cut by 6 bases, the J end by 4 bases, with 19 bases between. This CDR3 is built from 14 residues. CDR3 nucleotides: TGCAGTGCAGACCTCCTCCTAGGCCGTTACGAGCAGTACTTC. Translation gives CSADLLLGRYEQYF.

The J gene is TRBJ2-7, the V gene TRBV20-1; 8 positions agree with TRBD2. CDR1 is DFQATT, CDR2 SNEGSKA, per germline (reference sequence). Trimming took 0 bases from V and 5 from J; bases not matched to a gene: 9. The CDR3 runs to 15 residues. The CDR3 DNA follows: TGCAGTGCTAGAGATATCCGGGGGGGCGTCGACGAGCAGTACTTC. Its translation: CSARDIRGGVDEQYF.

A few counts support this clonotype. The V gene is TRBV10-3, the J gene TRBJ2-2, with D possibly matching TRBD1 (5 bases). This CDR3 has 16 amino acids. Germline CDR1 reads ENHRY; CDR2 reads SYGVKD. V dropped 2 bases and J dropped 8 bases, with 18 bases sitting between them. This CDR3 reads CAISELQANFAGELFF. In DNA, the CDR3 is TGTGCCATCAGTGAGCTACAGGCGAACTTTGCAGGGGAGCTGTTTTTT.

The chain couples TRBV24-1 to TRBJ2-1; D is undetermined. Germline V gene data show CDR1 as KGHDR and CDR2 as SFDVKD. V was cut by 4 bases and J by 8 bases, with 8 bases left in between. CDR3 size: 12 residues. CDR3 amino acids: CATSEGFDEQFF. The CDR3 bases are TGTGCCACCAGTGAGGGGTTCGATGAGCAGTTCTTC.

Only a few counts were recorded for this clonotype. This chain links TRBV29-1 with TRBJ2-7; TRBD2 might be the D (6 bases). Between the trimmed V and J ends, which lost 7 bases and 3 bases, there was a span of 10 bases. There are 11 residues in the CDR3. Germline CDR1 reads SQVTM; CDR2 reads ANQGSEA. The CDR3 is CSGRDFYEQYF. The DNA for the CDR3 is TGCAGCGGCCGGGACTTCTACGAGCAGTACTTC.

This sequence joins TRBV28 and TRBJ2-7, with a tentative D call TRBD2 (6 bases). Per germline, CDR1 MDHEN and CDR2 SYDVKM. Trimming removed 5 bases at V and 6 bases at J, with 17 bases between. This CDR3 comprises 14 residues. The CDR3 sequence: CASSGRRATSEQYF. The CDR3 bases are TGTGCCAGCAGTGGCCGGAGGGCGACCTCCGAGCAGTACTTC.